The entry below gives a single T cell receptor (beta chain) sequence along with its context. Antigen specificity is unknown. Generated by immunoSEQ multiplex PCR, the TCRdb table keeps only in-frame clones and is missing some. The top ten clones hold approximately 12% of a sample with just over 150,000 clones, over 80% of them seen once. These data come from a study of radiation and T cells in renal cell carcinoma. Study-level background: Nephrectomy followed 15 Gy stereotactic body radiation by 4 weeks. Broader study findings: Without pretreatment biopsies, baseline tumor clonotype presence was undetermined. From baseline, blood top tumor clonotypes peaked at 2 weeks post-radiation.

The CDR3 has 16 residues. V lost 0 bases and J 2 bases, leaving 13 bases between the germline ends. Germline CDR1 SGHRS, CDR2 YFSETQ. Indicated time point: blood 2 weeks post-SBRT. As for treatment: 15 Gy SBRT to primary tumor, nephrectomy 4 weeks later. Blood was sampled at baseline, 2 weeks and 4 weeks after SBRT. V and J are TRBV5-1 and TRBJ2-3; D call uncertain. The sequence was collected from a woman between 45 and 65 years old with renal cell carcinoma. The specimen comprised blood, sampled from a patient whose treatment included radiotherapy and nephrectomy. CDR3 DNA sequence: TGCGCCAGCAGCTTGGAGGTCGGCTACCTCACAGATACGCAGTATTTT. Its protein product is CASSLEVGYLTDTQYF.